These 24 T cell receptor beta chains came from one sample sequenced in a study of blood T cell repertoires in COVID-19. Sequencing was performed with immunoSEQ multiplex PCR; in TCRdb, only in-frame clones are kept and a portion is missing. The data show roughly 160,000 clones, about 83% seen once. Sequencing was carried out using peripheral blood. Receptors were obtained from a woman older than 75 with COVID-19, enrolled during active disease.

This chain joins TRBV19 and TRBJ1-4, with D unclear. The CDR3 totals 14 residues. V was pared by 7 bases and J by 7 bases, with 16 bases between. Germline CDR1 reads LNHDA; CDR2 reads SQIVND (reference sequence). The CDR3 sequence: CASIPHEGGEKLFF. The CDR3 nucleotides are TGTGCCAGTATACCACATGAGGGCGGTGAAAAACTGTTTTTT.

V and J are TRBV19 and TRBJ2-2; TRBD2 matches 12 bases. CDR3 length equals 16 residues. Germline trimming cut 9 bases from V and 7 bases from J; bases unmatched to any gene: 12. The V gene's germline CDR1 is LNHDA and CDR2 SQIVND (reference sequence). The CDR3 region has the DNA TGTGCCAGCTTACAGGGACTAGCGGGTAGAGGCGGGGAGCTGTTTTTT. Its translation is CASLQGLAGRGGELFF.

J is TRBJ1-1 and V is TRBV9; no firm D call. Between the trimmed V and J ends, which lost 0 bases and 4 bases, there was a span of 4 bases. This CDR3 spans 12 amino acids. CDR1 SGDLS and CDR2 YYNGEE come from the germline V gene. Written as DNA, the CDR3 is TGTGCCAGCAGCGTAGGAGGCACTGAAGCTTTCTTT. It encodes CASSVGGTEAFF.

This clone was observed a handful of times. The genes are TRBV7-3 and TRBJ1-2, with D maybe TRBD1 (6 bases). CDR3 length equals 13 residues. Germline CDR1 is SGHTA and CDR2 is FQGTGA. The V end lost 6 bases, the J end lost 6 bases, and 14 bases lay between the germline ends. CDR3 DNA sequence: TGTGCCAGCAGGCCTAGAGGGGGAGATGGCTACACCTTC. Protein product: CASRPRGGDGYTF.

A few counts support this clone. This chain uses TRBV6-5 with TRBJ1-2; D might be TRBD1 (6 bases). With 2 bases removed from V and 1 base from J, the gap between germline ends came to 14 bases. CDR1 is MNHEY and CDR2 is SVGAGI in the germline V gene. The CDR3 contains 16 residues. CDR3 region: CASSYRAGQLNYGYTF. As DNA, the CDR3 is TGTGCCAGCAGTTACAGGGCCGGACAGCTTAACTATGGCTACACCTTC.

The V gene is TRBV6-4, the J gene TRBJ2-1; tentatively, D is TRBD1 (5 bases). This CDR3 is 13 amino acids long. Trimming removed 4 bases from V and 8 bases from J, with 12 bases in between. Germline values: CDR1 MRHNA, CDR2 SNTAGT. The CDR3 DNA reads TGTGCCAGCAGTGTCCAGGGTTTCGATGAGCAGTTCTTC. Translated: CASSVQGFDEQFF.

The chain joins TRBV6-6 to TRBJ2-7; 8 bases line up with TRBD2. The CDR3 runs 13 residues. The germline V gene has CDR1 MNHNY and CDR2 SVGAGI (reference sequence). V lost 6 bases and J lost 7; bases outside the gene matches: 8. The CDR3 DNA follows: TGTGCCAGCAGCGGGGGGGCCAGGGGAGAGCAGTACTTC. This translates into CASSGGARGEQYF.

In nucleotides, the CDR3 is TGTGCCAGCTCCCGGGACAGGAATTCACCCCTCCACTTT. Translation: CASSRDRNSPLHF. The V gene is TRBV18, the J gene TRBJ1-6; 8 positions agree with TRBD1. Germline CDR1 reads KGHSH; CDR2 reads LQKENI. The trim removed 6 bases at V and 7 bases at J, leaving 2 bases unmatched. CDR3 length equals 13 residues.

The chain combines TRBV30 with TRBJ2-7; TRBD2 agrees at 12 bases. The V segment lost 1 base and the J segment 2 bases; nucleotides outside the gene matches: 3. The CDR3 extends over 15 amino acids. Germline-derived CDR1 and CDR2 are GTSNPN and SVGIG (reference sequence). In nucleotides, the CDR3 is TGTGCCTGGAGTGCCCGACTAGCGGGAGCCTACGAGCAGTACTTC. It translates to CAWSARLAGAYEQYF.

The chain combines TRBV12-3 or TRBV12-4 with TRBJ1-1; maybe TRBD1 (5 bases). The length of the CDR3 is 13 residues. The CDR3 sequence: CASVFRVGTEAFF. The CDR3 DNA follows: TGTGCTTCCGTCTTCAGGGTTGGCACTGAAGCTTTCTTT.

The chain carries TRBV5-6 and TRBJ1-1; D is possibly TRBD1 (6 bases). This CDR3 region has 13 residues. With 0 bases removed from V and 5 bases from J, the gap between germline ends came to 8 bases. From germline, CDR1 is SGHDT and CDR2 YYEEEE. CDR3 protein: CASSLEGGTEAFF. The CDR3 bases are TGTGCCAGCAGCTTGGAAGGGGGAACTGAAGCTTTCTTT.

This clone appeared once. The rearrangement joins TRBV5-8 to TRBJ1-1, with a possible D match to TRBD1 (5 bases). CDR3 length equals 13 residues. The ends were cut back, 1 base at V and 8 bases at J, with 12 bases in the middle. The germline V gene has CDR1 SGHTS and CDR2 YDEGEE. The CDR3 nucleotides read TGTGCCAGCAGCTTGCGGGGGGTTCGCGAAGCTTTCTTT. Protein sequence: CASSLRGVREAFF.

The CDR3 region has the DNA TGTGCCAGCTCCATGGACAGGACCTACGAGCAGTACTTC. This sequence encodes CASSMDRTYEQYF. The chain couples TRBV18 to TRBJ2-7; 7 bases align to TRBD1. In germline, CDR1 is KGHSH, CDR2 LQKENI. CDR3 length: 13 amino acids. V lost 6 bases, J lost 2 bases, and 4 bases stayed unmatched.

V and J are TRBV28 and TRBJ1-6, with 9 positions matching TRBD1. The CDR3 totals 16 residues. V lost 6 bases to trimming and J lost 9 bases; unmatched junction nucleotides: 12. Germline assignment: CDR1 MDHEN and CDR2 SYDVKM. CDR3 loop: CASSRPGTGFGSPLHF. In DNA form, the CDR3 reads TGTGCCAGCAGCCGACCCGGGACAGGGTTCGGTTCACCCCTCCACTTT.

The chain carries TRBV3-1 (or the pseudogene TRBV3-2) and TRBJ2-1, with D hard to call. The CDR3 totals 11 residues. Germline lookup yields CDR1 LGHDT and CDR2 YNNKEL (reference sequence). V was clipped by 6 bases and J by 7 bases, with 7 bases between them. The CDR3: CASSSLNEQFF. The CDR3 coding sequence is TGTGCCAGCAGTTCTTTAAATGAGCAGTTCTTC.

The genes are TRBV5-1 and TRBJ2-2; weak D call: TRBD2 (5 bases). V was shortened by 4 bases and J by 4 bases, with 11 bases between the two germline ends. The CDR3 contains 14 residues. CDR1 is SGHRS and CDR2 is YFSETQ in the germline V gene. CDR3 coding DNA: TGCGCCAGCAGCACAACGGAGGTCACCGGGGAGCTGTTTTTT. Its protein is CASSTTEVTGELFF.

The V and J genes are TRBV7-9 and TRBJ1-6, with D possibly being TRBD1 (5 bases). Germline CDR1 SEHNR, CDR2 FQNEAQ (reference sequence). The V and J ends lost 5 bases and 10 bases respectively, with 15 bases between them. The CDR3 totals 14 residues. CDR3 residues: CASSQLGEGSPLHF. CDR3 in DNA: TGTGCCAGCAGCCAGCTAGGGGAGGGATCACCCCTCCACTTT.

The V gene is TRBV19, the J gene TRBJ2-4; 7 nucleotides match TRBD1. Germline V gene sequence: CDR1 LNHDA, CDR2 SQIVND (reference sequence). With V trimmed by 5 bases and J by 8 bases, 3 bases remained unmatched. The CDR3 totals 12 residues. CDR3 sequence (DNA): TGTGCCAGTAGTCTGGGACAGCACATTCAGTACTTC. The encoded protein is CASSLGQHIQYF. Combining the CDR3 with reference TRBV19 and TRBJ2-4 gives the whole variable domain DGGITQSPKYLFRKEGQNVTLSCEQNLNHDAMYWYRQDPGQGLRLIYYSQIVNDFQKGDIAEGYSVSREKKESFPLTVTSAQKNPTAFYLCASSLGQHIQYFGAGTRLSVL.

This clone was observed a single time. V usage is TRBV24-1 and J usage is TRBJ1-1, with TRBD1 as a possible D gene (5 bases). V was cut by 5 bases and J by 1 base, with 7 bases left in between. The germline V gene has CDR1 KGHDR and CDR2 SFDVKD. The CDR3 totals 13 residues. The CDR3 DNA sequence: TGTGCCACCAGTGGGACACCGAACACTGAAGCTTTCTTT. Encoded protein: CATSGTPNTEAFF.

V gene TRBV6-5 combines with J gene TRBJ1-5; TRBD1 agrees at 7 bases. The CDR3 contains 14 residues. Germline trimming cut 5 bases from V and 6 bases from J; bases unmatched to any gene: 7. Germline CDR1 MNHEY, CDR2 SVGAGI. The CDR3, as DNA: TGTGCCAGCAGTAACAGGGGAGGTGGTCAGCCCCAGCATTTT. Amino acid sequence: CASSNRGGGQPQHF.

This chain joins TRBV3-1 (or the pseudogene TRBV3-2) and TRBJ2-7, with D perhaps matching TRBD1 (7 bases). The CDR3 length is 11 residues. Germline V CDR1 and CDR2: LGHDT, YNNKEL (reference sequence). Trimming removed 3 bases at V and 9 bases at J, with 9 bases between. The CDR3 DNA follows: TGTGCCAGCAGCCAGCAGGGGGGGCAGTACTTC. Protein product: CASSQQGGQYF.

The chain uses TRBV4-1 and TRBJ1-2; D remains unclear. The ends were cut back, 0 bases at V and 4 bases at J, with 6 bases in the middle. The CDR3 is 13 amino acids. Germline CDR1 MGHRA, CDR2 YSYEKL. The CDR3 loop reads CASSQESRYGYTF. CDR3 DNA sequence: TGCGCCAGCAGCCAAGAAAGCCGCTATGGCTACACCTTC.

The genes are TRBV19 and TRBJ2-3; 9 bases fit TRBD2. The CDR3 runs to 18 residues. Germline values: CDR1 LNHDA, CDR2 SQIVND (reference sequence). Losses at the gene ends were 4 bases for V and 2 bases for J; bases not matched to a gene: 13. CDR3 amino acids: CASSKAVLAGIPTDTQYF. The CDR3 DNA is TGTGCCAGTAGTAAGGCCGTTCTAGCGGGGATACCCACAGATACGCAGTATTTT.

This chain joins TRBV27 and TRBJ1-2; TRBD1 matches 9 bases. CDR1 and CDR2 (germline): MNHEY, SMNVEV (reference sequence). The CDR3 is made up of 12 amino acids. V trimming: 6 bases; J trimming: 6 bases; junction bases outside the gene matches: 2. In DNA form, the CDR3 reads TGTGCCAGCAGGGGACAGGGAGATGGCTACACCTTC. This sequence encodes CASRGQGDGYTF.